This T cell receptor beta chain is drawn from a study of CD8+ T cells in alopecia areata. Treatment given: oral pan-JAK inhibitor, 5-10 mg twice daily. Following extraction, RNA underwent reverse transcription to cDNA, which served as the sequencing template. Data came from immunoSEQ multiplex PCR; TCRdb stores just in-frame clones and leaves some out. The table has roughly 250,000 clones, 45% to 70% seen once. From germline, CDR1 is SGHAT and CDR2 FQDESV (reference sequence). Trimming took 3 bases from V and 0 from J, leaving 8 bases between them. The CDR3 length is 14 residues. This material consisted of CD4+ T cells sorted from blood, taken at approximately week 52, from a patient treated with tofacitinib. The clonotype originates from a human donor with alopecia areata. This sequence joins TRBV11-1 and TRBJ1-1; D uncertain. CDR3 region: CASSLSTLNTEAFF. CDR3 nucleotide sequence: TGTGCCAGCAGCTTGTCGACGTTGAACACTGAAGCTTTCTTT. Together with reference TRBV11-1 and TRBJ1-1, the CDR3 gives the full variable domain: EAEVAQSPRYKITEKSQAVAFWCDPISGHATLYWYRQILGQGPELLVQFQDESVVDDSQLPKDRFSAERLKGVDSTLKIQPAELGDSAMYLCASSLSTLNTEAFFGQGTRLTVV.